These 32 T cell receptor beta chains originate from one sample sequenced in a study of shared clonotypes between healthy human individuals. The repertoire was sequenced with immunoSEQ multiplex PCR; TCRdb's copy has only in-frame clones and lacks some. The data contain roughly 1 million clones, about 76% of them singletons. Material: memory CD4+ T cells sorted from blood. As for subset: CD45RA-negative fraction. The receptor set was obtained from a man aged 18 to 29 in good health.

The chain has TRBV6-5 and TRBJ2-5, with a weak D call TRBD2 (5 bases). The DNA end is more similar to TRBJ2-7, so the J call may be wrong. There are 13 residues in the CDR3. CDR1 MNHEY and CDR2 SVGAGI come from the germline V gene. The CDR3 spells CASGSGGGYEQYF. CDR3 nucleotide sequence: TGTGCCAGCGGATCAGGTGGAGGCTACGAGCAGTACTTC.

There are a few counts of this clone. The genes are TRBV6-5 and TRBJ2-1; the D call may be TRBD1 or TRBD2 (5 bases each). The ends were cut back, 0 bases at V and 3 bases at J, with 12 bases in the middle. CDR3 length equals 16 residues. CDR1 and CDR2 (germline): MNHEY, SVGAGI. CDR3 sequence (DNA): TGTGCCAGCAGTTACTCCCCGGGACCGCTCTACAATGAGCAGTTCTTC. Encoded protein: CASSYSPGPLYNEQFF.

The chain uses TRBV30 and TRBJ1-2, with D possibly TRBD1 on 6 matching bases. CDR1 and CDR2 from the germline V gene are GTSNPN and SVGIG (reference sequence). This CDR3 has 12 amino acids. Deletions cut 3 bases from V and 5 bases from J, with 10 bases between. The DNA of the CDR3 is TGTGCCTGGAGCCAAGGGACATATGGCTACACCTTC. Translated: CAWSQGTYGYTF.

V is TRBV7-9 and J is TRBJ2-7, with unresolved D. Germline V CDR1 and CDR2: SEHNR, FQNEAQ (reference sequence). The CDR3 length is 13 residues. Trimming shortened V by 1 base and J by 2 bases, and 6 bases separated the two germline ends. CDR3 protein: CASSLDEAYEQYF. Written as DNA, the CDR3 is TGTGCCAGCAGCTTAGACGAAGCCTACGAGCAGTACTTC.

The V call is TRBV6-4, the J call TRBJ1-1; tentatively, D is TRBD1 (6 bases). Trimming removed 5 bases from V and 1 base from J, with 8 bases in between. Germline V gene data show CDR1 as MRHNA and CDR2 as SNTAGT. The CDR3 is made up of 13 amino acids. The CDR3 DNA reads TGTGCCAGCAGTACACAGGGGAACACTGAAGCTTTCTTT. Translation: CASSTQGNTEAFF.

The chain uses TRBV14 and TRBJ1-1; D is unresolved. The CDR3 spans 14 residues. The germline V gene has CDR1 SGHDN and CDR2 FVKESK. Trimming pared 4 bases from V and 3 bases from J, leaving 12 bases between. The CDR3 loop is CASSPRRGDTEAFF. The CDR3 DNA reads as TGTGCCAGCAGCCCACGGCGGGGAGACACTGAAGCTTTCTTT.

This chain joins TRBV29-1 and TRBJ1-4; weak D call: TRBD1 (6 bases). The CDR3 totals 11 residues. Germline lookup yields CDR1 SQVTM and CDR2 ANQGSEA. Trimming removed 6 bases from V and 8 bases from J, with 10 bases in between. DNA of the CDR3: TGCAGCGTCGGACAGCGGGAAAAACTGTTTTTT. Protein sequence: CSVGQREKLFF.

CDR3 nucleotides: TGTGCCAGTTTCGACAGGACGAACACTGAAGCTTTCTTT. It is translated as CASFDRTNTEAFF. V gene TRBV19 combines with J gene TRBJ1-1; a weak D match, TRBD1 (6 bases). The CDR3 spans 13 residues. Germline loops: CDR1 LNHDA, CDR2 SQIVND (reference sequence). V was pared by 8 bases and J by 1 base, with 11 bases between.

The chain's CDR3 is CASSLSRIRGELFF. The CDR3 region has the DNA TGTGCCAGCAGTTTAAGCCGGATCCGGGGGGAGCTGTTTTTT. The rearrangement uses TRBV27 and TRBJ2-2; no clear D gene. Germline V gene sequence: CDR1 MNHEY, CDR2 SMNVEV (reference sequence). This CDR3 region has 14 residues. V was pared by 2 bases and J by 8 bases, with 12 bases between.

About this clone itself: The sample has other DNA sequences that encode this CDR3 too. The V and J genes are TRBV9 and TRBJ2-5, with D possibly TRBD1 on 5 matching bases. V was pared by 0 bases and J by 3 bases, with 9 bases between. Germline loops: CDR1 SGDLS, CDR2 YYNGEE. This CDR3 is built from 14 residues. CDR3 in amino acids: CASSVAQGKETQYF. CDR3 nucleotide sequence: TGTGCCAGCAGCGTAGCTCAGGGAAAAGAGACCCAGTACTTC. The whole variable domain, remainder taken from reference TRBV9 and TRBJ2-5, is DSGVTQTPKHLITATGQRVTLRCSPRSGDLSVYWYQQSLDQGLQFLIQYYNGEERAKGNILERFSAQQFPDLHSELNLSSLELGDSALYFCASSVAQGKETQYFGPGTRLLVL.

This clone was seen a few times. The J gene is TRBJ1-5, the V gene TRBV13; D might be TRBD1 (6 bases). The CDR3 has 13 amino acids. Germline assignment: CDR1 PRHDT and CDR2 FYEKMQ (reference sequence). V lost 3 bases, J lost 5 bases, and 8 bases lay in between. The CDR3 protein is CASSLSGDQPQHF. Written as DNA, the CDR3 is TGTGCCAGCAGCTTGTCAGGGGATCAGCCCCAGCATTTT.

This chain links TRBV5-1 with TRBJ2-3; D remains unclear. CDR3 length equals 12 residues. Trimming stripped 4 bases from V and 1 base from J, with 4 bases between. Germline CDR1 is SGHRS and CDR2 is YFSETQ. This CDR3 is CASSDGTDTQYF. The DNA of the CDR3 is TGCGCCAGCAGCGATGGCACAGATACGCAGTATTTT.

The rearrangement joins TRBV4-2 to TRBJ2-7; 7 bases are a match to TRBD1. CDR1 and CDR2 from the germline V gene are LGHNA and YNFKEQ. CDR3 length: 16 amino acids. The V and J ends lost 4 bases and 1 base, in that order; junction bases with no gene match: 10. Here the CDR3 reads CASSPKTGEWSYEQYF. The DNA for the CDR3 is TGTGCCAGCAGCCCTAAAACAGGGGAATGGTCCTACGAGCAGTACTTC.

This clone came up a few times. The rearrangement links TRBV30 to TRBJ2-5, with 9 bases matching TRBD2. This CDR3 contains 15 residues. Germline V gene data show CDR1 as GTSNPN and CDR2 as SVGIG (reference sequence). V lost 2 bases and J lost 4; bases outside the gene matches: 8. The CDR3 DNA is TGTGCCTGGAGTTTAGCGGGAGCTCCGGGAGAGACCCAGTACTTC. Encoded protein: CAWSLAGAPGETQYF.

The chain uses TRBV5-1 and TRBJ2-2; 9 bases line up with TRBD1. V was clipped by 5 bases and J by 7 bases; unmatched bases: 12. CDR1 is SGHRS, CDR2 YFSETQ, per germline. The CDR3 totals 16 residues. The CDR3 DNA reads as TGCGCCAGCAGGTCTGGGACAGGGACGTACGGCGGGGAGCTGTTTTTT. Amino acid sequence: CASRSGTGTYGGELFF.

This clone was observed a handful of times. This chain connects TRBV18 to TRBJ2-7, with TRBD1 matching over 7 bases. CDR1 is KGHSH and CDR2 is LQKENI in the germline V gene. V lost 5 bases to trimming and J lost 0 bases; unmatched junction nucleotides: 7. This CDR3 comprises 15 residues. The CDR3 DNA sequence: TGTGCCAGCTCATCTACAGGGGTCATCTCCTACGAGCAGTACTTC. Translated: CASSSTGVISYEQYF. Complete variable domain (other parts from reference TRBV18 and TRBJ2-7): NAGVMQNPRHLVRRRGQEARLRCSPMKGHSHVYWYRQLPEEGLKFMVYLQKENIIDESGMPKERFSAEFPKEGPSILRIQQVVRGDSAAYFCASSSTGVISYEQYFGPGTRLTVT.

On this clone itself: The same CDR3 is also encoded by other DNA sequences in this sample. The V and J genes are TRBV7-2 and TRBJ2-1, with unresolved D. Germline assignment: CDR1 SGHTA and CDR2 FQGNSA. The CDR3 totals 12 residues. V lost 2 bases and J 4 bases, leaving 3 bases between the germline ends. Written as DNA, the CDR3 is TGTGCCAGCAGCTTATCTTACAATGAGCAGTTCTTC. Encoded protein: CASSLSYNEQFF.

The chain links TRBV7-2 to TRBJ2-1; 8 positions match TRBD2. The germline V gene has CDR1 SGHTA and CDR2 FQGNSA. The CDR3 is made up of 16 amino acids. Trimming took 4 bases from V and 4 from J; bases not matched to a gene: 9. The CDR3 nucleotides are TGTGCCAGCAGCTCCCTGAGCGGGAGAGGGTACAATGAGCAGTTCTTC. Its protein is CASSSLSGRGYNEQFF.

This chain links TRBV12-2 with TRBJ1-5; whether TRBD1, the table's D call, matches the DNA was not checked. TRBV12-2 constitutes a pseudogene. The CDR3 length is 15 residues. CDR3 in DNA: TGTGCAAGTCGCTTCCACGACAGGGTCAATCAGCCCCAGCATTTT. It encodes CASRFHDRVNQPQHF.

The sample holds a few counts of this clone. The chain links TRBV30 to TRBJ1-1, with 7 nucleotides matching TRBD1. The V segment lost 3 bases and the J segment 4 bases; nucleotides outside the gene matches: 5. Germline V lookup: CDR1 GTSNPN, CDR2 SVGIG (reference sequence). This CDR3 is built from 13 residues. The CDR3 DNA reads TGTGCCTGGAGGAGACAGGGACCCACTGAAGCTTTCTTT. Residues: CAWRRQGPTEAFF.

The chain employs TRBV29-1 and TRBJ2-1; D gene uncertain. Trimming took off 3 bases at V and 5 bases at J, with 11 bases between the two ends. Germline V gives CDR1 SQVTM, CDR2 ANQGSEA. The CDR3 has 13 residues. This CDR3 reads CSVDPSRNNEQFF. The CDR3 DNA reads TGCAGCGTTGATCCCAGTAGAAACAATGAGCAGTTCTTC.

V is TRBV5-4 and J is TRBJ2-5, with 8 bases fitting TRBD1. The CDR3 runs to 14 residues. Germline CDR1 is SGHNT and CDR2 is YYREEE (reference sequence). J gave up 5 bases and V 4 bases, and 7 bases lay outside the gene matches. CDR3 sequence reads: CASSPRTGPETQYF. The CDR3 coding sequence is TGTGCCAGCAGCCCAAGGACAGGGCCGGAGACCCAGTACTTC.

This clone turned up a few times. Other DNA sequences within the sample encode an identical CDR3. CDR3 region: CASSQSGANVLTF. As DNA, the CDR3 is TGTGCCAGCAGCCAAAGTGGGGCCAACGTCCTGACTTTC. The V and J genes are TRBV6-5 and TRBJ2-6; D unclear. This CDR3 region has 13 residues. Germline values: CDR1 MNHEY, CDR2 SVGAGI. V was shortened by 6 bases and J by 3 bases, with 6 bases between the two germline ends.

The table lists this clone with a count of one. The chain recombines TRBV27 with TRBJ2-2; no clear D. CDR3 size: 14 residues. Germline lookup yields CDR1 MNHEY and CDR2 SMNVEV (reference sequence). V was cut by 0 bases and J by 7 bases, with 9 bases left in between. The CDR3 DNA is TGTGCCAGCAGTTTATCGGGGTCGAACGGGGAGCTGTTTTTT. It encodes CASSLSGSNGELFF.

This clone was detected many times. The CDR3 DNA follows: TGTGCCAGCAGCTTGGACAGGGGTCGCGATAACTATGGCTACACCTTC. It translates to CASSLDRGRDNYGYTF. The chain has TRBV7-9 and TRBJ1-2; 9 positions match TRBD1. CDR1 and CDR2 (germline): SEHNR, FQNEAQ (reference sequence). The CDR3 length is 16 residues. V was pared by 3 bases and J by 1 base, with 6 bases of the junction left unmatched.

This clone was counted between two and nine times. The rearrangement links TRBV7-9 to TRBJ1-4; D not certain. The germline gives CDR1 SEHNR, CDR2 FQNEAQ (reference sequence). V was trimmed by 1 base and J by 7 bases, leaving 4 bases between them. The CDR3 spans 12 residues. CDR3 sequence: CASSLGGEKLFF. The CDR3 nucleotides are TGTGCCAGCAGCTTAGGGGGTGAAAAACTGTTTTTT.

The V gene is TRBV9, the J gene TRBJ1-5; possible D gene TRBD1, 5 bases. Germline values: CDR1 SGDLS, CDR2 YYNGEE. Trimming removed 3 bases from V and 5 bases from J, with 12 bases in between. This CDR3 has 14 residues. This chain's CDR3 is CASSAQGYYQPQHF. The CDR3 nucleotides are TGTGCCAGCAGCGCCCAGGGTTACTATCAGCCCCAGCATTTT.

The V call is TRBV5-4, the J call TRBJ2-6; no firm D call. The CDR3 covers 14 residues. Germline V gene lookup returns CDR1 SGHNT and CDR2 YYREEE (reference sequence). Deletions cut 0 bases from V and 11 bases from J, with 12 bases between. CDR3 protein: CASSLDLRLDVLTF. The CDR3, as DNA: TGTGCCAGCAGCTTGGACCTGCGATTGGACGTCCTGACTTTC. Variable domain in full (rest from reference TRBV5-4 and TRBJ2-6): ETGVTQSPTHLIKTRGQQVTLRCSSQSGHNTVSWYQQALGQGPQFIFQYYREEENGRGNFPPRFSGLQFPNYSSELNVNALELDDSALYLCASSLDLRLDVLTFGAGSRLTVL.

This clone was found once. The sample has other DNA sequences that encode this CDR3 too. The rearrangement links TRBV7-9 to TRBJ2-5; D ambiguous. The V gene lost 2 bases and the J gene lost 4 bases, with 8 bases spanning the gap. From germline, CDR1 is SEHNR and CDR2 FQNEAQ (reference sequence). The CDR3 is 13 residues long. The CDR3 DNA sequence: TGTGCCAGCAGCTTACCCCCCGTAGAGACCCAGTACTTC. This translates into CASSLPPVETQYF.

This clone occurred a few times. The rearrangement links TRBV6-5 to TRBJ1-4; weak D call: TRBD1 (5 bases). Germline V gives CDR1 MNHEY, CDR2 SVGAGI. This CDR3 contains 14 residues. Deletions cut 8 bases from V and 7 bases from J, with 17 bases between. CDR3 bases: TGTGCCAGCGGATTTCAGGGCGGCCGTGAAAAACTGTTTTTT. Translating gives CASGFQGGREKLFF.

The CDR3 region is CAWSQQSGRGSDTQYF. CDR3 coding DNA: TGTGCCTGGAGTCAGCAGAGCGGGAGAGGGTCAGATACGCAGTATTTT. The rearrangement links TRBV30 to TRBJ2-3; 8 bases align to TRBD2. The CDR3 has 16 amino acids. Germline CDR1 is GTSNPN and CDR2 is SVGIG (reference sequence). Unmatched junction bases numbered 11, after V lost 2 bases and J lost 4 bases.

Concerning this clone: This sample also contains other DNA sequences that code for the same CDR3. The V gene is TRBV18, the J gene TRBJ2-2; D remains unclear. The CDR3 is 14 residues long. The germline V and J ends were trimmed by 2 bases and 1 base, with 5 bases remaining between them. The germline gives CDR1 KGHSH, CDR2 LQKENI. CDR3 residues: CASSPGRNTGELFF. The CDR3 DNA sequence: TGTGCCAGCTCACCAGGAAGGAACACCGGGGAGCTGTTTTTT.